This section outlines one TCR beta chain sequence together with its context. The antigen remains unidentified. PCR amplification relied on 60 Vbeta primers (plus 13 Jbeta primers). Sequenced by immunoSEQ multiplex PCR; TCRdb stores in-frame clones only, minus some. The sample includes 150,000 or so clones. These data come from a study of cytomegalovirus exposure and HLA in healthy donors. On the study more broadly: Of around 400 genotyped donors, 81% grouped in the Caucasian-associated ancestry cluster.

Study outcomes and limitations: Most TCR sequences were rare, but some public TCRs occurred in many donors. The authors considered a cluster of highly shared sequence variants likely to be a sequencing artifact.

Germline V CDR1 and CDR2: MNHNS, SASEGT. V shed 7 bases and J shed 3 bases, with 7 bases lying between them. CDR3 length: 11 residues. The rearrangement joins TRBV6-1 to TRBJ2-7; D perhaps matches TRBD2 (5 bases). Sequenced material: PBMCs. This receptor was obtained from a man between 18 and 29 years old in good health and CMV-seronegative. This chain's CDR3 is CASTRDYEQYF. CDR3 nucleotide sequence: TGTGCCAGCACCCGGGACTACGAGCAGTACTTC.